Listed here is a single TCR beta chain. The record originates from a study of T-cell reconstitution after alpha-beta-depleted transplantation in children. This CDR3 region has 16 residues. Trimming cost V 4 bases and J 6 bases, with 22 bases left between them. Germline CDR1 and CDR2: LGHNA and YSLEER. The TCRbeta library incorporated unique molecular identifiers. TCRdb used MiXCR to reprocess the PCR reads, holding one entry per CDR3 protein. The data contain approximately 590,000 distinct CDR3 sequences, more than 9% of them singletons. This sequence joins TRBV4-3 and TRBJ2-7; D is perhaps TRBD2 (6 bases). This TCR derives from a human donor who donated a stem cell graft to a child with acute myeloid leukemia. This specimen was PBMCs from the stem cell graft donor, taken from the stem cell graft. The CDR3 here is CASSLQPGAGSSEQYF. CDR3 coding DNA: TGCGCCAGCAGCCTACAACCCGGGGCGGGGTCCAGCGAGCAGTACTTC.